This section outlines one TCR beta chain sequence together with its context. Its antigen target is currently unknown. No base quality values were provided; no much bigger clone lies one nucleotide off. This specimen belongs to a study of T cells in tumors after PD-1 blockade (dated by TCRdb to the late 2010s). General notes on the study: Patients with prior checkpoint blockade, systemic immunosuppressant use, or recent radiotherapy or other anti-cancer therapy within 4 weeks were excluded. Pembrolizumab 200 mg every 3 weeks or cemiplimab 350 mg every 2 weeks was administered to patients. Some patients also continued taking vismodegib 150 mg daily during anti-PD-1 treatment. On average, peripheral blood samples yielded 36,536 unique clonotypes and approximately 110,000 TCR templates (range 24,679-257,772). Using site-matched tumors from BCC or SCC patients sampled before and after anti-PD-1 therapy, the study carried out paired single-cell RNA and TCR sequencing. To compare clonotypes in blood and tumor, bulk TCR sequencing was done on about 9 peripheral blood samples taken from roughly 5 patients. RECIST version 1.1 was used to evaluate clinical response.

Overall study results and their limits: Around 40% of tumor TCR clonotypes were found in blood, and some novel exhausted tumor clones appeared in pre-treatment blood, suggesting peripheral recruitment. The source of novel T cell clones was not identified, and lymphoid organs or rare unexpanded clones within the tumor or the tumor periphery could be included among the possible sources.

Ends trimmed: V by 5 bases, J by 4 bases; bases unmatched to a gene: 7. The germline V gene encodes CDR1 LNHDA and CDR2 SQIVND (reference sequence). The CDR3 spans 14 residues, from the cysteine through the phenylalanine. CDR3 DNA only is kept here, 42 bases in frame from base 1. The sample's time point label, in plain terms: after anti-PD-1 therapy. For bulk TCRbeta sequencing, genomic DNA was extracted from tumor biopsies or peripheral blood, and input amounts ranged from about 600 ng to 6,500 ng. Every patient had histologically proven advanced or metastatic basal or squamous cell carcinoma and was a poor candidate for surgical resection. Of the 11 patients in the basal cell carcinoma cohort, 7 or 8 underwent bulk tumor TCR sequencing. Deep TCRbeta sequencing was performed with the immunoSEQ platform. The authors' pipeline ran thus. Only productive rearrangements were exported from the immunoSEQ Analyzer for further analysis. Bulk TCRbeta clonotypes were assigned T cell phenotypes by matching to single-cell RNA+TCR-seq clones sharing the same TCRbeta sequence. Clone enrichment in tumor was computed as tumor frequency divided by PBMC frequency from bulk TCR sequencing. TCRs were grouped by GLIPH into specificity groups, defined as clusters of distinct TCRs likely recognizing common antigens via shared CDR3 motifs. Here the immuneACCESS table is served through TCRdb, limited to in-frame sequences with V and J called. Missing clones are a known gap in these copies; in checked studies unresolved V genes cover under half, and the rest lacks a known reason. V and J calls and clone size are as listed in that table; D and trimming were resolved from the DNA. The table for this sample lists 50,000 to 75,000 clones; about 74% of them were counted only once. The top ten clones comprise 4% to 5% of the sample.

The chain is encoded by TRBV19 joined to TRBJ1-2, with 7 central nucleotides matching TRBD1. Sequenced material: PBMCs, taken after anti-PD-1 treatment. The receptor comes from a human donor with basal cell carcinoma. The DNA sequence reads TGTGCCAGTAGTCCAACTGGACAGGTCTATGGCTACACCTTC. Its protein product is CASSPTGQVYGYTF.